This T cell receptor (beta chain) was captured by sequencing in a study of breast tumors, draining lymph nodes, adjacent tissues. Study results and caveats: The data were judged consistent with most tumor T cells coming from lymph node and expanding in tumor.

Samples came from axillary lymph nodes draining the breast cancer. Via MiXCR, TCRdb re-called the multiplex PCR reads, giving one row per CDR3 protein. The repertoire holds about 130,000 distinct CDR3 sequences, with about a fifth as singletons. The sample holds many counts of this clonotype. Its cognate antigen is unknown. CDR1 is SGHRS, CDR2 YFSETQ, per germline. The CDR3 has 14 amino acids. Unmatched junction bases numbered 7, after V lost 4 bases and J lost 9 bases. The sequence was collected from a female donor with breast cancer. Some clones in this sample may be carry-over from other donors' samples. Sequenced input: axillary lymph node tissue. The V gene is TRBV5-1, the J gene TRBJ2-1; 10 bases agree with TRBD2. The CDR3 loop reads CASSTLAGDVEQFF. The CDR3 DNA sequence: TGCGCCAGCAGCACGCTAGCGGGAGATGTTGAGCAGTTCTTC. The full variable domain, its missing parts supplied by reference TRBV5-1 and TRBJ2-1, is KAGVTQTPRYLIKTRGQQVTLSCSPISGHRSVSWYQQTPGQGLQFLFEYFSETQRNKGNFPGRFSGRQFSNSRSEMNVSTLELGDSALYLCASSTLAGDVEQFFGPGTRLTVL.